Shown below are 3 T cell receptor beta chains from a single sample sequenced in a study of T cell repertoires in cytomegalovirus infection. These TCRs' antigens remain unknown. TCRdb called the reads again in MiXCR, with one record for every CDR3 protein. Of hundreds of thousands of distinct CDR3 sequences detected, around 29% appear once; the ten largest clones hold roughly 20%. Sequenced here: cultured PBMCs, sampled from culture after CMV antigen stimulation. These TCRs come from a human donor in good health (CMV status not recorded). Some clones in this sample may be carry-over from other donors' samples.

For this clonotype: A junction boundary mismatches the germline segment, possibly from a read error. V usage is TRBV18 and J usage is TRBJ2-1; D remains ambiguous. The germline gives CDR1 KGHSH, CDR2 LQKENI. The length of the CDR3 is 13 residues. The DNA for the CDR3 is TGTGCCAGCTCACTTGGATCCTGCAATGAGCAGTTCTTC. It encodes CASSLGSCNEQFF.

The chain joins TRBV20-1 to TRBJ2-2, with D hard to call. Germline assignment: CDR1 DFQATT and CDR2 SNEGSKA (reference sequence). Trimming removed 0 bases at V and 0 bases at J, with 11 bases between. The CDR3 is made up of 16 amino acids. The CDR3 region is CSARDEVAANTGELFF. The CDR3 DNA reads TGCAGTGCTAGAGATGAGGTGGCGGCGAACACCGGGGAGCTGTTTTTT.

The V gene is TRBV7-8, the J gene TRBJ1-1; no clear D. Trimming took 0 bases from V and 5 from J, leaving 10 bases between them. CDR1 is SGHVS, CDR2 FQNEAQ, per germline. The CDR3 consists of 14 residues. CDR3 region: CASSLARGRTEAFF. The CDR3 DNA reads as TGTGCCAGCAGCTTAGCTAGAGGCCGGACTGAAGCTTTCTTT. The complete variable domain, with remaining parts taken from reference TRBV7-8 and TRBJ1-1, reads GAGVSQSPRYKVAKRGQDVALRCDPISGHVSLFWYQQALGQGPEFLTYFQNEAQLDKSGLPSDRFFAERPEGSVSTLKIQRTQQEDSAVYLCASSLARGRTEAFFGQGTRLTVV.